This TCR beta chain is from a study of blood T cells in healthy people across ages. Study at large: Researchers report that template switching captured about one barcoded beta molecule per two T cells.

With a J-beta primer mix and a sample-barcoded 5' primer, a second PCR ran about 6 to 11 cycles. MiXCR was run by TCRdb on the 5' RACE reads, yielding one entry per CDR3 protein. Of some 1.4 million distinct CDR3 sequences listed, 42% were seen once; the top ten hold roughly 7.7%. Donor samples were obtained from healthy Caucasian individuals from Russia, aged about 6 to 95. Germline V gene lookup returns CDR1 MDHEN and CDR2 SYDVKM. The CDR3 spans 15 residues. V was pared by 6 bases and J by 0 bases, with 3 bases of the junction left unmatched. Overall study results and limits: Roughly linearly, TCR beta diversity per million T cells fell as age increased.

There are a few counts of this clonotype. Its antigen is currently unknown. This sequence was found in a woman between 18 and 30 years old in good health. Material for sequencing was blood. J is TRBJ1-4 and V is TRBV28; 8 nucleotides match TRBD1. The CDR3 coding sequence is TGTGCCAGCAGACGGGGACAGGCAACTAATGAAAAACTGTTTTTT. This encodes CASRRGQATNEKLFF. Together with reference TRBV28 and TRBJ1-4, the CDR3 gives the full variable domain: DVKVTQSSRYLVKRTGEKVFLECVQDMDHENMFWYRQDPGLGLRLIYFSYDVKMKEKGDIPEGYSVSREKKERFSLILESASTNQTSMYLCASRRGQATNEKLFFGSGTQLSVL.